This T cell receptor (beta chain) was identified in a study of T-cell reconstitution after alpha-beta-depleted transplantation in children. Regarding the study as a whole: After one year, T-cell counts and TCRbeta diversity mostly came from new T cells. Expanded graft clones numbering several hundred reportedly gave rise to alpha-beta T cells about two months after transplant.

On this clonotype itself: As yet, its antigen is unknown.

The CDR3 is 15 residues long. The V end lost 6 bases, the J end lost 3 bases, and 16 bases lay between the germline ends. Preparation of the TCRbeta library used unique molecular identifiers. TCRdb re-derived calls from the PCR reads in MiXCR, one entry per CDR3 protein. Of fewer than 550,000 distinct CDR3 sequences in the sample, 15% to 20% were seen once. The sequencing here drew on PBMCs, mostly from graft donor cells, taken 360 days after TCRalphabeta/CD19-depleted stem cell transplant. The receptor was derived from a boy younger than two who had a stem cell transplant for Wiskott-Aldrich syndrome, so the T cells may come from the graft donor. The chain couples TRBV12-3 or TRBV12-4 to TRBJ2-3; TRBD2 is a possible D gene (7 bases). CDR3 sequence (DNA): TGTGCCAGCAGCTTTGGGGGGGGCCGTACAGATACGCAGTATTTT. Translation: CASSFGGGRTDTQYF.